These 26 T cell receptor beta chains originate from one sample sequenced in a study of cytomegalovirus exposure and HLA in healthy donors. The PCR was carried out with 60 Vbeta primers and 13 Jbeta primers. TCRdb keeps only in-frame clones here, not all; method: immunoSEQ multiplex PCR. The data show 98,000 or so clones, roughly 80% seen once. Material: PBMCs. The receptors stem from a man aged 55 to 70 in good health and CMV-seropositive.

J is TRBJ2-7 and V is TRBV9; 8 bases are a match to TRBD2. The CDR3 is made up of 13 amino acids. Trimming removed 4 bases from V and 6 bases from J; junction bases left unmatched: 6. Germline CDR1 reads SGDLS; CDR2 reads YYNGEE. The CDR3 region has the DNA TGTGCCAGCAGCCCCTCGGGGGGGAGCGAGCAGTACTTC. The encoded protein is CASSPSGGSEQYF.

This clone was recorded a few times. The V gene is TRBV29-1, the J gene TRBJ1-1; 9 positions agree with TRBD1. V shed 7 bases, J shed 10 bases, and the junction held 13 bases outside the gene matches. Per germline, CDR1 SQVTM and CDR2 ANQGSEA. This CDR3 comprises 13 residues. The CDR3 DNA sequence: TGCAGCGCCGCGAAGGCGACAGGGGGAGGAGCTTTCTTT. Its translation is CSAAKATGGGAFF.

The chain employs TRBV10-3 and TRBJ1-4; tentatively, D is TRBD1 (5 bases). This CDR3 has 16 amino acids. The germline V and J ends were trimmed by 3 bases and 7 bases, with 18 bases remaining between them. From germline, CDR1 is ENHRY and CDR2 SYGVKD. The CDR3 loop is CAISDPSGREGEKLFF. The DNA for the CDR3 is TGTGCCATCAGTGACCCCTCCGGCAGGGAAGGTGAAAAACTGTTTTTT.

CDR3 DNA: TGTGCCAGCATGCATGACAGGGGCGACGGCTATGGCTACACCTTC. The encoded protein is CASMHDRGDGYGYTF. The V gene is TRBV6-1, the J gene TRBJ1-2, with 8 bases fitting TRBD1. This CDR3 spans 15 amino acids. The junction had 11 bases not matched to a gene; V was cut back by 7 bases and J by 4 bases. Germline V gene data show CDR1 as MNHNS and CDR2 as SASEGT.

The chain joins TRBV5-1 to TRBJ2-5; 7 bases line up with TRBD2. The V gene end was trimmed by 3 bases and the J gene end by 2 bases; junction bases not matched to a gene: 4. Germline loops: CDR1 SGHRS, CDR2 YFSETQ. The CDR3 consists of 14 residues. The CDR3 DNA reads TGCGCCAGCAGCTCCGGGGGGACTCAAGAGACCCAGTACTTC. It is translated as CASSSGGTQETQYF.

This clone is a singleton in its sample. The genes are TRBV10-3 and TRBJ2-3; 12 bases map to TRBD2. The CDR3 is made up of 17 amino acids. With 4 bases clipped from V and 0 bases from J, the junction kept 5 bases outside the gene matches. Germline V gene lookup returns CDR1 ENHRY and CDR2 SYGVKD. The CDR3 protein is CAISVASGGVSTDTQYF. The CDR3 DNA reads TGTGCCATCAGTGTGGCTAGCGGGGGGGTCAGCACAGATACGCAGTATTTT.

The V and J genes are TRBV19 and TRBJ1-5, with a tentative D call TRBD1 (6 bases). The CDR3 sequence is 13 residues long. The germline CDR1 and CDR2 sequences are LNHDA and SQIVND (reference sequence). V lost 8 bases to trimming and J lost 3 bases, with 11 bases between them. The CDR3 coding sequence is TGTGCCAGTGGACAGTTTAACAATCAGCCCCAGCATTTT. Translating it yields CASGQFNNQPQHF.

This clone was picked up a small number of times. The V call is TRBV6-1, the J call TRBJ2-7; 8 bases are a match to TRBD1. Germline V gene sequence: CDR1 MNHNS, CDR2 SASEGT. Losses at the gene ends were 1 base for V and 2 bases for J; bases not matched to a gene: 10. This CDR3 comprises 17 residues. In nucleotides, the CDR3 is TGTGCCAGCAGTGAAGGTTTGTGGACAGGGCCTACCTACGAGCAGTACTTC. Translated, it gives CASSEGLWTGPTYEQYF.

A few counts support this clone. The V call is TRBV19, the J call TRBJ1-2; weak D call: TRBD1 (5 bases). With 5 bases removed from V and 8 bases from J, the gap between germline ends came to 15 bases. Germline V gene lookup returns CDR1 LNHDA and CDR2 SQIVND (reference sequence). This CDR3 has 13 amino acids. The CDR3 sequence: CASSPREEGGYTF. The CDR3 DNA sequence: TGTGCCAGTAGTCCCAGGGAAGAAGGGGGCTACACCTTC.

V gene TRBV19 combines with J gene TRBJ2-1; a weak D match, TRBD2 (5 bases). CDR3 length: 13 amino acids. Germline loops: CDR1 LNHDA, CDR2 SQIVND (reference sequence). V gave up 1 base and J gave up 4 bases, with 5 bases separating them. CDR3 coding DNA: TGTGCCAGTAGTATAGGCGGGTACAATGAGCAGTTCTTC. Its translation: CASSIGGYNEQFF. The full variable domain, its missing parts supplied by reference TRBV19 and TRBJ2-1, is DGGITQSPKYLFRKEGQNVTLSCEQNLNHDAMYWYRQDPGQGLRLIYYSQIVNDFQKGDIAEGYSVSREKKESFPLTVTSAQKNPTAFYLCASSIGGYNEQFFGPGTRLTVL.

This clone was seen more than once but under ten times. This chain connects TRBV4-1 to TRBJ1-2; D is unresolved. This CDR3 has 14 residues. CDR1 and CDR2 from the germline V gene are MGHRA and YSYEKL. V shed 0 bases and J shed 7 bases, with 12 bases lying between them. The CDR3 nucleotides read TGCGCCAGCAGCCAAGAATCCCTTCACGGTGGCTACACCTTC. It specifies CASSQESLHGGYTF.

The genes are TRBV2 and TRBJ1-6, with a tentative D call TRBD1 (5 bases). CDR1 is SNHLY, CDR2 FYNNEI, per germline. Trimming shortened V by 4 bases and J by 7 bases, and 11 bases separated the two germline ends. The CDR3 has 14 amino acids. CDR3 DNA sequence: TGTGCCAGCAGTGTCGCAGGGCGGAATTCACCCCTCCACTTT. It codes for CASSVAGRNSPLHF.

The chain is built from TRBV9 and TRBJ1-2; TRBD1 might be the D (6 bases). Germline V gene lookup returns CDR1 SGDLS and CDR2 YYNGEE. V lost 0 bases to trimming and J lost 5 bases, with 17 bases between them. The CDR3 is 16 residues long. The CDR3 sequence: CASSVGSGWQGYGYTF. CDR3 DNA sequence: TGTGCCAGCAGCGTAGGGTCCGGGTGGCAGGGGTATGGCTACACCTTC.

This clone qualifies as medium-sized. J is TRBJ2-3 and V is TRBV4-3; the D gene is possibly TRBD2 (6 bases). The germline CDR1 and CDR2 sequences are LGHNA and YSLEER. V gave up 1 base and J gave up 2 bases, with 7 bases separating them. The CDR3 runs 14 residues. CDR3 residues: CASSQAGDTDTQYF. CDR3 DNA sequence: TGCGCCAGCAGCCAAGCGGGAGACACAGATACGCAGTATTTT.

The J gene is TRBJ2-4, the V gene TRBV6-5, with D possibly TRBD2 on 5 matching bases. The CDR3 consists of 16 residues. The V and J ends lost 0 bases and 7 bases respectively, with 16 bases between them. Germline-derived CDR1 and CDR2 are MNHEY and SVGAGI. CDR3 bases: TGTGCCAGCAGTTACTCGAATCGGGGTGCTCGGAACATTCAGTACTTC. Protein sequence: CASSYSNRGARNIQYF.

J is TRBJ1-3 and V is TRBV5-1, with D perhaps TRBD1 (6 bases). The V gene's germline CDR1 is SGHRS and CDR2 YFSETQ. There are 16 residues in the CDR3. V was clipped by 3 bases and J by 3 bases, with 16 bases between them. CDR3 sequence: CASSSTGTNIGNTIYF. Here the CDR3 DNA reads TGCGCCAGCAGCTCAACCGGGACAAATATTGGAAACACCATATATTTT. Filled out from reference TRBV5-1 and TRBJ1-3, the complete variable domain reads KAGVTQTPRYLIKTRGQQVTLSCSPISGHRSVSWYQQTPGQGLQFLFEYFSETQRNKGNFPGRFSGRQFSNSRSEMNVSTLELGDSALYLCASSSTGTNIGNTIYFGEGSWLTVV.

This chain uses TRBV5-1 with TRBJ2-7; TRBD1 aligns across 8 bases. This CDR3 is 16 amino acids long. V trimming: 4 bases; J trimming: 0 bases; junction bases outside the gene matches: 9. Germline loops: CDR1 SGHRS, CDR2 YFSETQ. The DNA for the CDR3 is TGCGCCAGCAGCCCGGGCCCCAGGGGGCACTCCTACGAGCAGTACTTC. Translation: CASSPGPRGHSYEQYF.

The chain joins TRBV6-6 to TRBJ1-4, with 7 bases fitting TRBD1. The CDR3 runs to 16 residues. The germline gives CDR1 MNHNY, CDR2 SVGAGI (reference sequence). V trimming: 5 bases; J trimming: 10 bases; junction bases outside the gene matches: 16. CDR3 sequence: CASSRQIGTEVGKLFF. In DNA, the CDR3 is TGTGCCAGCAGTCGCCAAATAGGGACAGAAGTCGGAAAACTGTTTTTT.

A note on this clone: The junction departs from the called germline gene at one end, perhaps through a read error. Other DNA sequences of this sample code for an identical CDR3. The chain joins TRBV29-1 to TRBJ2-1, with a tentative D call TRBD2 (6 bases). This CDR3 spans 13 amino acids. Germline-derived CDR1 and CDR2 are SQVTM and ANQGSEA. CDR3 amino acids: CSVAGTPYNEQFF. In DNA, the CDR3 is TGCAGCGTTGCCGGGACTCCATACAACGAGCAGTTCTTC.

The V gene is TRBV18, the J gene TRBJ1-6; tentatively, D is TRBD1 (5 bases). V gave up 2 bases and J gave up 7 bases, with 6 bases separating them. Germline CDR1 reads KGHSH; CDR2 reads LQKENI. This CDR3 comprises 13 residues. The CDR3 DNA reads TGTGCCAGCTCACCAAAGGGGAATTCACCCCTCCACTTT. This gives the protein CASSPKGNSPLHF.

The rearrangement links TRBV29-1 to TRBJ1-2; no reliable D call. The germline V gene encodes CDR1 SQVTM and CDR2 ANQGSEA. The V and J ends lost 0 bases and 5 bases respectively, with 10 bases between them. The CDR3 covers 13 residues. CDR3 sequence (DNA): TGCAGCGTTGAAGATCCACAGCAGTATGGCTACACCTTC. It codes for CSVEDPQQYGYTF.

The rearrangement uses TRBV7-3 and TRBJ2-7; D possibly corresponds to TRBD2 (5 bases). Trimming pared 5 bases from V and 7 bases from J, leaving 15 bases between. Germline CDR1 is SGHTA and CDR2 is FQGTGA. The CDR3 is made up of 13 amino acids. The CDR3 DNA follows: TGTGCCAGCAGCCAAATCCCCGGAGGAGAGCAGTACTTC. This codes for CASSQIPGGEQYF.

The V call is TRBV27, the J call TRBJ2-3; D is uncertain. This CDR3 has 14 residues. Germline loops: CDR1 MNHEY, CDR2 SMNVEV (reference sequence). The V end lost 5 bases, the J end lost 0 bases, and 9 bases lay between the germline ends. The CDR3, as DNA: TGTGCCAGCAGTCCTATCCCTAGCACAGATACGCAGTATTTT. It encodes CASSPIPSTDTQYF.

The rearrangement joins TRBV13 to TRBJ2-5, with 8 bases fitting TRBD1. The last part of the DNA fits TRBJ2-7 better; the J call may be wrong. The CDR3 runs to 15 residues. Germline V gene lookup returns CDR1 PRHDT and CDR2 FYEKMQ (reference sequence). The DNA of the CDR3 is TGTGCCAGCAGCTTCACAGGGGGGTCCGCCTACGAGCAGTACTTC. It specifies CASSFTGGSAYEQYF.

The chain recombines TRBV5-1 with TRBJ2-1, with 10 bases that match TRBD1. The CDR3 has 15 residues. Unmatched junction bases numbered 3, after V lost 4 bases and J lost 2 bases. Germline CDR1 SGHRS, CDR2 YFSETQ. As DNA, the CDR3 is TGCGCCAGCAGCCTGACAGGGGGCCCCTACAATGAGCAGTTCTTC. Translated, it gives CASSLTGGPYNEQFF. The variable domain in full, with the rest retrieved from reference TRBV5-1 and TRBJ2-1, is KAGVTQTPRYLIKTRGQQVTLSCSPISGHRSVSWYQQTPGQGLQFLFEYFSETQRNKGNFPGRFSGRQFSNSRSEMNVSTLELGDSALYLCASSLTGGPYNEQFFGPGTRLTVL.

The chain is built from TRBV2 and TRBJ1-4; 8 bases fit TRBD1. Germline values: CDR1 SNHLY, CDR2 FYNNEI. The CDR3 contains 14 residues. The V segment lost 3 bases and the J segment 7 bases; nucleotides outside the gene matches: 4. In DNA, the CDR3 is TGTGCCAGCAGTGATCACAGGGGGGCTGAAAAACTGTTTTTT. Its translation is CASSDHRGAEKLFF.